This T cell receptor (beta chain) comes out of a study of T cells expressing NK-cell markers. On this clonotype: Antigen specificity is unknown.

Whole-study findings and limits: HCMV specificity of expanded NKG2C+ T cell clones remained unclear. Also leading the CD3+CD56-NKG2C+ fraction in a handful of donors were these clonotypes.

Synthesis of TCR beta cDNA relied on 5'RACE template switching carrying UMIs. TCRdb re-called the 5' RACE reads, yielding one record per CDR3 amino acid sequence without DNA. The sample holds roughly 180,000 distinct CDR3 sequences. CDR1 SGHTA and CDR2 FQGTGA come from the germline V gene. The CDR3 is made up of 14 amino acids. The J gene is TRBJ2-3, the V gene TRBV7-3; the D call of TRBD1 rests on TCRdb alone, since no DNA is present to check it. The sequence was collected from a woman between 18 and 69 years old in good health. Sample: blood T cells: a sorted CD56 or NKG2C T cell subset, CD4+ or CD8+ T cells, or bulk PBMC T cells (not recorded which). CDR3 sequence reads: CASSLRQGPDTQYF.